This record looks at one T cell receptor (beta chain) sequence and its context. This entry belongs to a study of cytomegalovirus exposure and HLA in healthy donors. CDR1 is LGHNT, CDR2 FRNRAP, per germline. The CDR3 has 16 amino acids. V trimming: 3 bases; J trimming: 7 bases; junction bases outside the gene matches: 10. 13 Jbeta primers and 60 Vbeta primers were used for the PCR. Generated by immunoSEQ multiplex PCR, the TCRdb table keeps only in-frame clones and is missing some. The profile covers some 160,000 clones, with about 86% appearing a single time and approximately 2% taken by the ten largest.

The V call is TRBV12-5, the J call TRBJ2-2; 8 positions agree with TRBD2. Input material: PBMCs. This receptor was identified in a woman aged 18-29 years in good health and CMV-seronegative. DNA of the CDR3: TGTGCTAGTGGTTTAGTAGCGGGGCATCAGGTCGGGGAGCTGTTTTTT. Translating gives CASGLVAGHQVGELFF. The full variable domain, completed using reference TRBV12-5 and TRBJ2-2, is DARVTQTPRHKVTEMGQEVTMRCQPILGHNTVFWYRQTMMQGLELLAYFRNRAPLDDSGMPKDRFSAEMPDATLATLKIQPSEPRDSAVYFCASGLVAGHQVGELFFGEGSRLTVL.